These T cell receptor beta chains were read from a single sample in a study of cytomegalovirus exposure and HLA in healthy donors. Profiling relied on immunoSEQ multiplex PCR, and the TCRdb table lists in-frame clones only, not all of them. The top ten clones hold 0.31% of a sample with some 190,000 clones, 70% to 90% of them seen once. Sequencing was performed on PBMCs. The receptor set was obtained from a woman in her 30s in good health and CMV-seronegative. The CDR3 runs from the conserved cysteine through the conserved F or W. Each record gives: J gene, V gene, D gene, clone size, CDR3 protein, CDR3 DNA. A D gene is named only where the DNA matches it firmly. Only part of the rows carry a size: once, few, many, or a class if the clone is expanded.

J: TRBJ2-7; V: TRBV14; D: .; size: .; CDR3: CASSPGHPLTYEQYF; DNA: TGTGCCAGCAGTCCAGGCCACCCGCTAACCTACGAGCAGTACTTC
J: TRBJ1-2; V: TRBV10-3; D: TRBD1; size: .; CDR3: CAISRDSLSGYTF; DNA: TGTGCCATCAGTCGGGACAGCCTTTCTGGCTACACCTTC
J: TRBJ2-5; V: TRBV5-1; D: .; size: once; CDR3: CASSLVVDQETQYF; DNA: TGCGCCAGCAGCTTGGTAGTAGACCAAGAGACCCAGTACTTC
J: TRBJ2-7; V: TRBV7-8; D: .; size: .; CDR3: CASAPFSIRVEQYF; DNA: TGTGCCAGCGCCCCCTTCTCCATCAGGGTCGAGCAGTACTTC
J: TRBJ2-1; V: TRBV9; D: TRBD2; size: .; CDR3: CASSVGLADPWNEQFF; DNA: TGTGCCAGCAGCGTAGGACTAGCGGACCCCTGGAATGAGCAGTTCTTC
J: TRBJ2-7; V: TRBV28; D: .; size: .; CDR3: CASKFGGLSEQYF; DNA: TGTGCCAGCAAGTTTGGAGGGTTGAGCGAGCAGTACTTC
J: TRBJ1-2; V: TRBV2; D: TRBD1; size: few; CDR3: CASSRDRDGYTF; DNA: TGTGCCAGCAGTCGGGACAGGGATGGCTACACCTTC
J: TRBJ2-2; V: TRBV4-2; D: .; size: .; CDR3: CASMTEDSSGELLF; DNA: TGTGCCAGCATGACGGAAGATTCCTCCGGGGAGCTGCTTTTT
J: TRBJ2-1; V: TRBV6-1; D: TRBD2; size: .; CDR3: CASSELAGGFQRFF; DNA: TGTGCCAGCAGTGAACTAGCGGGAGGATTTCAGCGGTTCTTC
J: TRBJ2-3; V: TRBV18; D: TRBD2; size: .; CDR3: CASSPLAGNTQYF; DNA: TGTGCCAGCTCACCATTAGCGGGAAATACGCAGTATTTT
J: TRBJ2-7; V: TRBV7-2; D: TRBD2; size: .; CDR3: CASSLESGRSSYEQYF; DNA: TGTGCCAGCAGCCTAGAAAGCGGGAGAAGCTCCTACGAGCAGTACTTC
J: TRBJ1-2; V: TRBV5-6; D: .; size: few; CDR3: CASSRERDYGYTF; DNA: TGTGCCAGCAGCCGGGAGCGGGACTATGGCTACACCTTC
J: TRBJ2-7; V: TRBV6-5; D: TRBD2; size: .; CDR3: CASSLGGDAEQYF; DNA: TGTGCCAGCAGTTTGGGGGGGGACGCCGAGCAGTACTTC
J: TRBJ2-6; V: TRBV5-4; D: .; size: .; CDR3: CASSQEGGSGANVLTF; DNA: TGTGCCAGCAGCCAAGAGGGAGGCTCTGGGGCCAACGTCCTGACTTTC
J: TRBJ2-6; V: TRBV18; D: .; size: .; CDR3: CASSPRPLGSSGANVLTF; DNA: TGTGCCAGCTCACCCCGTCCACTCGGGAGCTCTGGGGCCAACGTCCTGACTTTC
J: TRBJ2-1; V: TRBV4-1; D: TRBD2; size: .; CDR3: CASRDRLAGGPRSYNEQFF; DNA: TGCGCCAGCAGGGATAGACTAGCGGGGGGCCCTCGCTCCTACAATGAGCAGTTCTTC
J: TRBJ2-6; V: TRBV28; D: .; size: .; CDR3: CASTPLTHRPSGANVLTF; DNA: TGTGCCAGCACCCCTCTTACCCACAGGCCCTCTGGGGCCAACGTCCTGACTTTC
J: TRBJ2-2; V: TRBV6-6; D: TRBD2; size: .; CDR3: CASSRSGGLGAGELFF; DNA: TGTGCCAGCAGCCGGAGCGGGGGTCTGGGGGCCGGGGAGCTGTTTTTT
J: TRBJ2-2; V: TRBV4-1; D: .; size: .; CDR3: CASSHAYSTGELFF; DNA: TGCGCCAGCAGCCACGCCTATAGCACCGGGGAGCTGTTTTTT
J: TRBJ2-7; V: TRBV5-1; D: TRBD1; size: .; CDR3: CASSLEGTGGGEQYF; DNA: TGCGCCAGCAGCTTGGAAGGGACAGGGGGTGGCGAGCAGTACTTC
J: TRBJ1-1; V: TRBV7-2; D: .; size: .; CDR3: CASSPLGGGITEAFF; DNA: TGTGCCAGCAGCCCTTTGGGAGGGGGAATCACTGAAGCTTTCTTT
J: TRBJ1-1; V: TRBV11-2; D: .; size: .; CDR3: CASSLHLEAFF; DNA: TGTGCCAGCAGCTTACACTTAGAAGCTTTCTTT
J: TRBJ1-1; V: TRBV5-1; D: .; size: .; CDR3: CASSSDHQAEAFF; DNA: TGCGCCAGCAGCTCGGATCATCAGGCTGAAGCTTTCTTT
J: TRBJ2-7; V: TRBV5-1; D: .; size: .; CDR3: CASSTGTRDEQYF; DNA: TGCGCCAGCAGCACCGGGACTCGGGACGAGCAGTACTTC
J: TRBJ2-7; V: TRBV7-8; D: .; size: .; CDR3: CASSLAGGEQYF; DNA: TGTGCCAGCAGCTTAGCCGGGGGCGAGCAGTACTTC
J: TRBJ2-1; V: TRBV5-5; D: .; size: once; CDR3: CASSFTVRTAYNEQFF; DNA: TGTGCCAGCAGCTTTACGGTGAGGACAGCCTACAATGAGCAGTTCTTC
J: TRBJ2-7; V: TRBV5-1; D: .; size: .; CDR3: CASSSNSPPGLYEQYF; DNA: TGCGCCAGCAGCTCTAACTCGCCCCCGGGTCTCTACGAGCAGTACTTC
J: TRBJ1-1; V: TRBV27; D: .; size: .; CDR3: CASSFGPGMNTEAFF; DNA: TGTGCCAGCAGTTTTGGTCCGGGAATGAACACTGAAGCTTTCTTT
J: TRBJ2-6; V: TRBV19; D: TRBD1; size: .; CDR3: CASSLGHTGTGSGANVLTF; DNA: TGTGCCAGTAGTTTGGGCCATACCGGGACAGGATCGGGGGCCAACGTCCTGACTTTC
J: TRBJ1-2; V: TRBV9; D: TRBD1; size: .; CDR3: CASSVEGQGGYGYTF; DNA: TGTGCCAGCAGCGTAGAAGGACAGGGTGGCTATGGCTACACCTTC
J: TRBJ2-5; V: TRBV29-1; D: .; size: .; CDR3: CSVKLGETQYF; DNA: TGCAGCGTTAAACTTGGAGAGACCCAGTACTTC
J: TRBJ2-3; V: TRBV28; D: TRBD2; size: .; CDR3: CASSQGGGRADTQYF; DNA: TGTGCCAGCAGTCAAGGAGGCGGGAGGGCAGATACGCAGTATTTT
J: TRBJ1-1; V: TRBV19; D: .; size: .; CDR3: CASSANRDTEAFF; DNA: TGTGCCAGTAGTGCAAACCGGGACACTGAAGCTTTCTTT
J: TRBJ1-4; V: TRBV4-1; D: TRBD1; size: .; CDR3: CASSQGGQGREKLFF; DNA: TGCGCCAGCAGCCAAGGAGGACAGGGGAGGGAAAAACTGTTTTTT
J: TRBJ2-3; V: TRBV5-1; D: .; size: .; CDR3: CASSLRSPDTQYF; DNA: TGCGCCAGCAGCTTGAGGAGTCCAGATACGCAGTATTTT
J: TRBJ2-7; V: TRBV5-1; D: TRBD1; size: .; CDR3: CASSLLGQNSYEQYF; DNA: TGCGCCAGCAGCTTGTTGGGACAGAACTCCTACGAGCAGTACTTC
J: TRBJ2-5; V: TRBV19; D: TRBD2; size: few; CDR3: CASRGSGRETQYF; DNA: TGTGCCAGTAGGGGAAGCGGGAGAGAGACCCAGTACTTC
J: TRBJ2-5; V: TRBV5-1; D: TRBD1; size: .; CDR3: CASSWKGTVQETQYF; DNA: TGCGCCAGCAGCTGGAAGGGGACAGTACAAGAGACCCAGTACTTC
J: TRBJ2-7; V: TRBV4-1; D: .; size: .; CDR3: CASSQDNIAYEQYF; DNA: TGCGCCAGCAGCCAAGATAACATTGCCTACGAGCAGTACTTC
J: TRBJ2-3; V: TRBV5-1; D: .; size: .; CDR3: CASTTDSPSTDTQYF; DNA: TGCGCCAGCACCACAGACAGCCCTAGCACAGATACGCAGTATTTT
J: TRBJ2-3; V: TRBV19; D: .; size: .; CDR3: CASSWLITDTQYF; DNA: TGTGCCAGTAGTTGGCTTATCACAGATACGCAGTATTTT
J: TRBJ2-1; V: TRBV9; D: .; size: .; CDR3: CASSLLGLDEQFF; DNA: TGTGCCAGCAGCCTCCTTGGGCTGGATGAGCAGTTCTTC
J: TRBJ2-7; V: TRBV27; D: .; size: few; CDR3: CASSSTGYEQYF; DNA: TGTGCCAGCAGTTCGACAGGCTACGAGCAGTACTTC
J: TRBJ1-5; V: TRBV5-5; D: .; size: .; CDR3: CASSLWRAAQPQHF; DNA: TGTGCCAGCAGCTTGTGGAGGGCCGCTCAGCCCCAGCATTTT
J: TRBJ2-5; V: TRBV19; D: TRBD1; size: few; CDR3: CASSPDRDRGGETQYF; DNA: TGTGCCAGTAGTCCCGACCGGGACAGGGGGGGAGAGACCCAGTACTTC
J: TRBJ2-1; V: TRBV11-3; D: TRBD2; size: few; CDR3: CASSMTSGRINEQFF; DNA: TGTGCCAGCAGCATGACTAGCGGGAGGATCAATGAGCAGTTCTTC
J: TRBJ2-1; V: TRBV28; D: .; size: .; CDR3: CASISSERYYNEQFF; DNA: TGTGCCAGCATTTCTAGCGAACGATACTACAATGAGCAGTTCTTC
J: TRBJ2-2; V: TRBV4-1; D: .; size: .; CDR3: CASSQDLIRTGELFF; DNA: TGCGCCAGCAGCCAAGATCTGATTCGGACCGGGGAGCTGTTTTTT
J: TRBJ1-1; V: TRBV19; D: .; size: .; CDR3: CASSIDRGANMNTEAFF; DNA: TGTGCCAGTAGTATAGATCGCGGGGCTAACATGAACACTGAAGCTTTCTTT
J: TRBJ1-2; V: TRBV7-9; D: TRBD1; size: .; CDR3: CASSLGGGRTNYGYTF; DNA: TGTGCCAGCAGCTTAGGAGGGGGCAGGACTAACTATGGCTACACCTTC
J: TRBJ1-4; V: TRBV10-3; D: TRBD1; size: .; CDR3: CAISESGTGGHEKLFF; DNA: TGTGCCATCAGTGAGTCCGGGACAGGGGGGCATGAAAAACTGTTTTTT
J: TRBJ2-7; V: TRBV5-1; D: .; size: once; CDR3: CASSLAGHPYEQYF; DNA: TGCGCCAGCAGCTTAGCAGGTCATCCCTACGAGCAGTACTTC
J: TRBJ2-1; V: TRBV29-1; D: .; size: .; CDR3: CSGRDGWNEQFF; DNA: TGCAGCGGAAGAGATGGTTGGAATGAGCAGTTCTTC
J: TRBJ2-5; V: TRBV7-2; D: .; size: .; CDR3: CASSLGRVGETQYF; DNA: TGTGCCAGCAGCTTAGGGAGGGTCGGGGAGACCCAGTACTTC
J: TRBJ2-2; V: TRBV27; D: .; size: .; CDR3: CASTLTVGGELFF; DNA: TGTGCCAGCACCTTAACAGTTGGCGGGGAGCTGTTTTTT